This T cell receptor beta chain derives from a study of PD-1 blockade in classical Hodgkin lymphoma. Study-level points and caveats: Repertoire differences lack defined causes, possibly disease activity or prior therapy.

Time point meaning: cycle 4 day 1 (C4D1), after 6 weeks of nivolumab. Every single patient, without exception, relapsed after autologous stem cell transplantation, and brentuximab vedotin exposure varied. Investigators obtained CD8+ T cells from thawed PBMCs by magnetic negative selection. The data were produced by immunoSEQ multiplex PCR, yet TCRdb's version contains in-frame clones alone and is incomplete. Of about 19,000 clones listed, about nine tenths were seen once; the top ten hold approximately 4.5%. The length of the CDR3 is 15 residues. Between the trimmed V and J ends, which lost 0 bases and 1 base, there was a span of 10 bases. Germline CDR1 is SGDLS and CDR2 is YYNGEE. As concerns this clone: What it recognizes is unknown.

The clonotype originates from a human donor with classical Hodgkin lymphoma. J is TRBJ2-5 and V is TRBV9, with D perhaps assigned TRBD1 or TRBD2 (6 bases each). Specimen: CD8+ T cells from blood, collected before the fourth cycle of nivolumab. CDR3 sequence reads: CASSVGGGGQETQYF. The DNA for the CDR3 is TGTGCCAGCAGCGTAGGCGGAGGGGGCCAAGAGACCCAGTACTTC. The variable domain in full, with the rest retrieved from reference TRBV9 and TRBJ2-5, is DSGVTQTPKHLITATGQRVTLRCSPRSGDLSVYWYQQSLDQGLQFLIQYYNGEERAKGNILERFSAQQFPDLHSELNLSSLELGDSALYFCASSVGGGGQETQYFGPGTRLLVL.